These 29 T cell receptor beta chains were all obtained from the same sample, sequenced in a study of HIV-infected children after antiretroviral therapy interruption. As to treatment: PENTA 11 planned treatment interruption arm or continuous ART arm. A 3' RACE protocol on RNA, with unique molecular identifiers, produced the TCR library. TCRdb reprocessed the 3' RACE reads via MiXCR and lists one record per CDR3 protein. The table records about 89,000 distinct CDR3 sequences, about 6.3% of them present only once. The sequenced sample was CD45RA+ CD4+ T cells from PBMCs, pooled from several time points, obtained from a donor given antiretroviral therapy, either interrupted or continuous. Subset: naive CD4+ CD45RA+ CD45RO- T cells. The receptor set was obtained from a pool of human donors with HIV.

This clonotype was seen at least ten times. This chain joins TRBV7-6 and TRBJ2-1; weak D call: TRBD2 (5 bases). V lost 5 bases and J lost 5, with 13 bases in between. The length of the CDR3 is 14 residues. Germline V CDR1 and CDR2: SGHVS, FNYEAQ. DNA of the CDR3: TGTGCCAGCAGCGGAGGATCAGCCAACAATGAGCAGTTCTTC. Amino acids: CASSGGSANNEQFF.

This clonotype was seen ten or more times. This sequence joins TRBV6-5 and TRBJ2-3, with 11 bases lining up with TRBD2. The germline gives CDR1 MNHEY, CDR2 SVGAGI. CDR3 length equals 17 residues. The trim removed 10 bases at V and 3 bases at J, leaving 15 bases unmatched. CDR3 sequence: CATRDSGGAEYTDTQYF. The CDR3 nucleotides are TGTGCCACCAGGGATAGCGGGGGGGCCGAGTATACAGATACGCAGTATTTT.

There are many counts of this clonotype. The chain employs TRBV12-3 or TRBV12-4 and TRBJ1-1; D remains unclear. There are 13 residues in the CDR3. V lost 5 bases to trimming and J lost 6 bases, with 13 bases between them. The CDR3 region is CASSLFTDPEAFF. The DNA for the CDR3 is TGTGCCAGCAGTCTTTTCACTGACCCTGAAGCTTTCTTT.

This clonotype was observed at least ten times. The CDR3 DNA sequence: TGTGCCAGCAGCATCGGACAGGGTTGGGCCAAAAACATTCAGTACTTC. Translation gives CASSIGQGWAKNIQYF. V and J are TRBV5-6 and TRBJ2-4, with 8 bases that match TRBD1. The CDR3 loop spans 16 amino acids. Looked up from germline, CDR1 is SGHDT and CDR2 is YYEEEE. V gave up 4 bases and J gave up 1 base; unmatched junction bases: 7.

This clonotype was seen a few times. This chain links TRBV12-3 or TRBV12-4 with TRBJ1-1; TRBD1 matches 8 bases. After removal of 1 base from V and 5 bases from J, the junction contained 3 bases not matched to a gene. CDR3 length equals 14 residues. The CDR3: CASSLEQGATEAFF. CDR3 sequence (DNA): TGTGCCAGCAGTTTAGAGCAGGGGGCAACTGAAGCTTTCTTT.

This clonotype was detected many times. The CDR3 nucleotides are TGTGCCAGCTCTAGGGTTAGCAATCAGCCCCAGCATTTT. It specifies CASSRVSNQPQHF. This chain links TRBV18 with TRBJ1-5; D not certain. The CDR3 contains 13 residues. Germline V CDR1 and CDR2: KGHSH, LQKENI. Deletions cut 6 bases from V and 0 bases from J, with 6 bases between.

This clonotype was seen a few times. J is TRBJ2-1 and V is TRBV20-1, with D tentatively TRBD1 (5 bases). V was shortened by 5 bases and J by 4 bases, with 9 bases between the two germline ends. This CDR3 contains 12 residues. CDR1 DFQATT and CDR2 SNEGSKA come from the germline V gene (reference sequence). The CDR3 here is CSALDSYNEQFF. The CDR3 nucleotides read TGCAGTGCTCTCGACAGTTACAATGAGCAGTTCTTC.

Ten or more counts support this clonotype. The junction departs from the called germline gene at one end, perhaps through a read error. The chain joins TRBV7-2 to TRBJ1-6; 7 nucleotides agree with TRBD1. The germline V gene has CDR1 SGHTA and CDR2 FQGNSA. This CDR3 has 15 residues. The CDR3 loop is CASSPHRGTNSPLHF. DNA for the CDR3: TGTGCCAGCAGCCCTCACAGGGGAACGAATTCGCCCCTCCACTTT.

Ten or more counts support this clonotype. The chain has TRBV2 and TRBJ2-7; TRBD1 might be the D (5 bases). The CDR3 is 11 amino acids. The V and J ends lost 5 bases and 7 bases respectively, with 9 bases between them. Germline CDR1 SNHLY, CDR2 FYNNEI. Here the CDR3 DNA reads TGTGCCAGCAGTCCAAGGGGTGAGCAGTACTTC. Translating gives CASSPRGEQYF. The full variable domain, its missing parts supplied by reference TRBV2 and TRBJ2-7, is EPEVTQTPSHQVTQMGQEVILRCVPISNHLYFYWYRQILGQKVEFLVSFYNNEISEKSEIFDDQFSVERPDGSNFTLKIRSTKLEDSAMYFCASSPRGEQYFGPGTRLTVT.

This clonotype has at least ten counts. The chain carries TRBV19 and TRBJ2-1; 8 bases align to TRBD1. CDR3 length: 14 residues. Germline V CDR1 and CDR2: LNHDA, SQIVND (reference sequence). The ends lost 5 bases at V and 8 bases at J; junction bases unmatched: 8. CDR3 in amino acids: CASSVDRGLDEQFF. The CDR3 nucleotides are TGTGCCAGTAGTGTCGACAGGGGCCTCGATGAGCAGTTCTTC.

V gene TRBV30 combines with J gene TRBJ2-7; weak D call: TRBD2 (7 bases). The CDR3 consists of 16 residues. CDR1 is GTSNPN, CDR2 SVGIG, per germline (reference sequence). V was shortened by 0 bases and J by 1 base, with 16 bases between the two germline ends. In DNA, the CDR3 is TGTGCCTGGAGTGTACGAACAGGGAGGGAGTCCTACGAGCAGTACTTC. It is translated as CAWSVRTGRESYEQYF.

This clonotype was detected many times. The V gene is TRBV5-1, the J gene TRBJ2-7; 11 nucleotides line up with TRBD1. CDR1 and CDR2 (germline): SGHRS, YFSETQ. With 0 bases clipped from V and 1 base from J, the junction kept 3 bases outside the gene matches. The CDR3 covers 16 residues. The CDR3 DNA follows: TGCGCCAGCAGCTTGGATGGGACAGGGGGATCCTACGAGCAGTACTTC. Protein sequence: CASSLDGTGGSYEQYF.

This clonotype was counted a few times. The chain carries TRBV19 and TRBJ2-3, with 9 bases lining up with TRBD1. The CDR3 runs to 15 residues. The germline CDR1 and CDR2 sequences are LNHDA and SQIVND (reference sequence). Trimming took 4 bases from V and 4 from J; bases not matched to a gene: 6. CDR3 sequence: CASSSQDRGADTQYF. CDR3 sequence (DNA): TGTGCCAGTAGTAGCCAGGACAGGGGCGCAGATACGCAGTATTTT.

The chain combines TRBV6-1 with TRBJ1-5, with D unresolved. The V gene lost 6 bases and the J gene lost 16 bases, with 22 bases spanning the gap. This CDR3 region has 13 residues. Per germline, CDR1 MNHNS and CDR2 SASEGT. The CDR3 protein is CASSFRRTSRHHF. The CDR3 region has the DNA TGTGCCAGCAGCTTCCGTAGGACTTCACGTCACCATTTT.

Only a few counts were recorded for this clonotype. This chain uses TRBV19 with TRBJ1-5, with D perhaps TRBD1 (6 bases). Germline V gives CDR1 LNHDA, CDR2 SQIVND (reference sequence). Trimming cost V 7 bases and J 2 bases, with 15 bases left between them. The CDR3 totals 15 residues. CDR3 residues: CASNLRGNGNQPQHF. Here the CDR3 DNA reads TGTGCCAGTAATCTCAGGGGCAACGGCAATCAGCCCCAGCATTTT.

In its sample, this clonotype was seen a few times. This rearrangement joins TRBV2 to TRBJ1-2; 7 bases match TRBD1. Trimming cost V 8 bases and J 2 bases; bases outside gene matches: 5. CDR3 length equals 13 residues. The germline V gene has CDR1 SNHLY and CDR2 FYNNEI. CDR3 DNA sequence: TGTGCCAGCGGGAGGGGGCGGAACTATGGCTACACCTTC. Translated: CASGRGRNYGYTF.

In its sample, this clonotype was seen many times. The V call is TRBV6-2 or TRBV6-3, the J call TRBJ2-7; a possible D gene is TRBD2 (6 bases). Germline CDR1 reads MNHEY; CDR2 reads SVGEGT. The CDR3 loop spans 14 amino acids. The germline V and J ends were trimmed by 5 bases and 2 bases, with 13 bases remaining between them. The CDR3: CASSPGTVPYEQYF. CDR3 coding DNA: TGTGCCAGCAGTCCCGGGACTGTACCCTACGAGCAGTACTTC.

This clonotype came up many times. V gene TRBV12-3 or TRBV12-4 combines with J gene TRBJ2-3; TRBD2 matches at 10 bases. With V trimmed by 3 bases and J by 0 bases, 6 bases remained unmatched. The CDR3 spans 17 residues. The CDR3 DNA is TGTGCCAGCAGTTTTTCGTCTAGCGGGAGAAGCACAGATACGCAGTATTTT. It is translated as CASSFSSSGRSTDTQYF.

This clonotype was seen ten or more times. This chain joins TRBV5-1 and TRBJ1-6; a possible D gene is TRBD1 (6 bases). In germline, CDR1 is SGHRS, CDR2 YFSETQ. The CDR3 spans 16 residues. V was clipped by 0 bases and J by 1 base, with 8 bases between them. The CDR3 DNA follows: TGCGCCAGCAGCTTGGACAGGGCGTCCTATAATTCACCCCTCCACTTT. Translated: CASSLDRASYNSPLHF.

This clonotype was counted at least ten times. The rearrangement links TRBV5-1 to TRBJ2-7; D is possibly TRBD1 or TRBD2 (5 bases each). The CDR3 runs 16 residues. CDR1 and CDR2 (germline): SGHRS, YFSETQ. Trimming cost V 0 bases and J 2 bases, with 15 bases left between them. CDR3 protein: CASSLAVSGGAYEQYF. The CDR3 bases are TGCGCCAGCAGCTTGGCCGTTTCTGGGGGAGCCTACGAGCAGTACTTC.

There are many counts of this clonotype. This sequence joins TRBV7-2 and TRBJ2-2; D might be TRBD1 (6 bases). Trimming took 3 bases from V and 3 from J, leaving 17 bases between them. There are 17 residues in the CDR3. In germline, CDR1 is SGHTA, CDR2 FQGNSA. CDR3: CASSFAFQQGYTGELFF. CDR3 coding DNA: TGTGCCAGCAGCTTCGCGTTTCAACAGGGTTACACCGGGGAGCTGTTTTTT.

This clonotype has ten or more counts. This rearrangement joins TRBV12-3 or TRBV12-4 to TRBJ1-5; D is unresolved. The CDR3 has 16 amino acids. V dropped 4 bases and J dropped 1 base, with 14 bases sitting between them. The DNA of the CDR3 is TGTGCCAGCAGTTGGGAACTGCAGGACAGCAATCAGCCCCAGCATTTT. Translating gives CASSWELQDSNQPQHF.

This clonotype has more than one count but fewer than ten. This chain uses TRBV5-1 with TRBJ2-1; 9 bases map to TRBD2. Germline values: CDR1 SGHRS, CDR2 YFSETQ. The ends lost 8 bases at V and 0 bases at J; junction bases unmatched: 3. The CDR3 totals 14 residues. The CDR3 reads CASVAGDSYNEQFF. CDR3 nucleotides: TGCGCCAGTGTAGCGGGAGACTCCTACAATGAGCAGTTCTTC.

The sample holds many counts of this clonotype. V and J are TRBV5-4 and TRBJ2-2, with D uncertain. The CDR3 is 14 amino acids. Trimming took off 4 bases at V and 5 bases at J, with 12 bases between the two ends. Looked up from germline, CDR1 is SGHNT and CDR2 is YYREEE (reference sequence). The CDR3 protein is CASSPKDPTGELFF. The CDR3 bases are TGTGCCAGCAGCCCTAAGGACCCGACCGGGGAGCTGTTTTTT.

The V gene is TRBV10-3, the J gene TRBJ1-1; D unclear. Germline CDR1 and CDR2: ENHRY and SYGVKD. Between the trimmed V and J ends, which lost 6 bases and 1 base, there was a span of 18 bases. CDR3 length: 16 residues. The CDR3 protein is CAIRGSLTPRNTEAFF. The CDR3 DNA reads TGTGCCATCAGGGGATCCCTGACCCCTCGGAACACTGAAGCTTTCTTT.

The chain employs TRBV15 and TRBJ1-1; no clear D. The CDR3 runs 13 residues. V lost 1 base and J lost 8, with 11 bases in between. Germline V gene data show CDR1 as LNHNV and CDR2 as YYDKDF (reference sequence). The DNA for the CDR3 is TGTGCCACCAGCAGAGCAGATGGGCTAGAAGCTTTCTTT. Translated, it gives CATSRADGLEAFF.

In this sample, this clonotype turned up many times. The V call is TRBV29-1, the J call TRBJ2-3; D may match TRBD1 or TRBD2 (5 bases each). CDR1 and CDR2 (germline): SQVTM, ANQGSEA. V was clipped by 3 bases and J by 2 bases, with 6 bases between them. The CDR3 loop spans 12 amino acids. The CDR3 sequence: CSVDGATDTQYF. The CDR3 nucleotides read TGCAGCGTTGACGGGGCCACAGATACGCAGTATTTT.

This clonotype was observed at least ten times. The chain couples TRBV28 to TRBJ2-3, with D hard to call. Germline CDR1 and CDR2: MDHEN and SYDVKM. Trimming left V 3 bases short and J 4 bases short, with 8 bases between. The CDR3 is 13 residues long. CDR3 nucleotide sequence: TGTGCCAGCAGTTTTAATGCCCCAGATACGCAGTATTTT. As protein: CASSFNAPDTQYF.

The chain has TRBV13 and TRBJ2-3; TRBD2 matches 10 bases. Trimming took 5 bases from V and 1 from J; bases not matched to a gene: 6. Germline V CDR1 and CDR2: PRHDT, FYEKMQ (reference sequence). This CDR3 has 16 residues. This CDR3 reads CASSRGTSGGTDTQYF. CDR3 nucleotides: TGTGCCAGCAGCCGAGGCACTAGCGGGGGCACAGATACGCAGTATTTT.